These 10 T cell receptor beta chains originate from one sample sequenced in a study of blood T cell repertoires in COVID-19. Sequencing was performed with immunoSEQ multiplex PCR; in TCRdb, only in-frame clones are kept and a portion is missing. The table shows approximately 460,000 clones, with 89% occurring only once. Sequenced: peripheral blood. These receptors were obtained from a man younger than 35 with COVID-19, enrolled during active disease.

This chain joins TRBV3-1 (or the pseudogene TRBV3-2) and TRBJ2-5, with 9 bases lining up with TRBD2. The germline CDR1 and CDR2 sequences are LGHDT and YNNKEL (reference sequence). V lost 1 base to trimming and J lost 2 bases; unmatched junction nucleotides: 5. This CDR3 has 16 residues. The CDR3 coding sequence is TGTGCCAGCAGCCAAGTCACAGCGGGAGGTCAAGAGACCCAGTACTTC. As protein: CASSQVTAGGQETQYF.

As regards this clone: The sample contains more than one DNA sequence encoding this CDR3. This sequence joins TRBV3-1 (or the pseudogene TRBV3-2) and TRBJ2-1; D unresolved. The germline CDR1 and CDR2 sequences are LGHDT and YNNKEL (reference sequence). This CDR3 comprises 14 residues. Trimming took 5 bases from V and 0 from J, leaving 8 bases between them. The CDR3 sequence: CASSLVSSYNEQFF. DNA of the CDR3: TGTGCCAGCAGCTTAGTAAGCTCCTACAATGAGCAGTTCTTC.

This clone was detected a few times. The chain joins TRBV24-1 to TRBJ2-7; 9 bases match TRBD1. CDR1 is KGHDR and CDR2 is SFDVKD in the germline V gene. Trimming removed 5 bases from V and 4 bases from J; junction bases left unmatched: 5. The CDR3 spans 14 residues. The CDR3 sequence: CATSAWDREYEQYF. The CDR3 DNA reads TGTGCCACCAGTGCCTGGGACAGGGAGTACGAGCAGTACTTC.

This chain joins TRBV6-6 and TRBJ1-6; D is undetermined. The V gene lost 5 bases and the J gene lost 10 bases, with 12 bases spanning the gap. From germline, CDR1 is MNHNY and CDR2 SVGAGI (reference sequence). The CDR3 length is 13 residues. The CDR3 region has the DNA TGTGCCAGCAGTGTAATGGTAGAGTCACCCCTCCACTTT. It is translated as CASSVMVESPLHF.

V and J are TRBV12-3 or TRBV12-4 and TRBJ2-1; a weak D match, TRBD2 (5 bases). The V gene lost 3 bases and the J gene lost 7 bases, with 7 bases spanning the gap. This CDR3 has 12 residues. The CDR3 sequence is CASSFLANEQFF. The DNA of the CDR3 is TGTGCCAGCAGTTTTTTAGCGAATGAGCAGTTCTTC.

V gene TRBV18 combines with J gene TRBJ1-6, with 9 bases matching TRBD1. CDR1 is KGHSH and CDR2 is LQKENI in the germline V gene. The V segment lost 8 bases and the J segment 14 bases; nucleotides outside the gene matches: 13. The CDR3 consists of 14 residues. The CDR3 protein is CASTRTGDPEALHF. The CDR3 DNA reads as TGTGCCAGCACCCGGACAGGGGATCCGGAGGCCCTCCACTTT.

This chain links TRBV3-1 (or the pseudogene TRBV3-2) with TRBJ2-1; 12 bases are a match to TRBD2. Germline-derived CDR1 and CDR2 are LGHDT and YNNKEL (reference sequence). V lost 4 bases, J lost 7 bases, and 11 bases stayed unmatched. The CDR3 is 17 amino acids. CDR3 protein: CASSPDRLAGARNEQFF. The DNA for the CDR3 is TGTGCCAGCAGCCCCGATCGACTAGCGGGAGCGCGAAATGAGCAGTTCTTC.

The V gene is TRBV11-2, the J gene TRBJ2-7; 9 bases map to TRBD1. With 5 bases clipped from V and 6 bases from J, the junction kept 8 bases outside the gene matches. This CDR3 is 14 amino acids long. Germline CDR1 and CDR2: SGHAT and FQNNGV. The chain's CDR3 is CASSPRTGVFEQYF. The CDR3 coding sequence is TGTGCCAGCAGCCCGAGGACAGGGGTCTTCGAGCAGTACTTC. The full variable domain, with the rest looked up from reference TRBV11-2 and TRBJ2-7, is EAGVAQSPRYKIIEKRQSVAFWCNPISGHATLYWYQQILGQGPKLLIQFQNNGVVDDSQLPKDRFSAERLKGVDSTLKIQPAKLEDSAVYLCASSPRTGVFEQYFGPGTRLTVT.

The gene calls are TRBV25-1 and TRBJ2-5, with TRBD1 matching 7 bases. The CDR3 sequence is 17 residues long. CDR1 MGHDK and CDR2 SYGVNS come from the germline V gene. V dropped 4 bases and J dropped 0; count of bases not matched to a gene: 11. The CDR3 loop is CASSAFPQGEYQETQYF. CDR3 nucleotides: TGTGCCAGCAGTGCATTCCCCCAGGGGGAGTACCAAGAGACCCAGTACTTC.

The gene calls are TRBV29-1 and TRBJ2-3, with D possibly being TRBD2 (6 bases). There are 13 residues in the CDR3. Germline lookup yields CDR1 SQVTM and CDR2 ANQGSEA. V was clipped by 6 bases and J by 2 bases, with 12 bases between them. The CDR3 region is CSVGLPLTDTQYF. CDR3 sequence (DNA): TGCAGCGTGGGACTTCCCCTCACAGATACGCAGTATTTT.